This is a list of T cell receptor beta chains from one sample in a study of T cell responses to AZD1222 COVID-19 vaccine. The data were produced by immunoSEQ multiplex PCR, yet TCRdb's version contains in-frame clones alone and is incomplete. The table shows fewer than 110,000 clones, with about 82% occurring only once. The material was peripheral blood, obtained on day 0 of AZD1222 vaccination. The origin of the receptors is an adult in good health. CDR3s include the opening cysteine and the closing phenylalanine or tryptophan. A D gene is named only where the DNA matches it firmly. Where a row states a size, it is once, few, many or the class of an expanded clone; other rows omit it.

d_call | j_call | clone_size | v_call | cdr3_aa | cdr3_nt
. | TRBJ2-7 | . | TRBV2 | CASKPGGHEQYF | TGTGCCAGCAAGCCGGGGGGCCACGAGCAGTACTTC
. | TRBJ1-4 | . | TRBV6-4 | CASRRFEGSGEKLFF | TGTGCCAGCAGGCGGTTCGAGGGAAGTGGTGAAAAACTGTTTTTT
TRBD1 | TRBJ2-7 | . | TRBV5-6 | CASSLDRAEQYF | TGTGCCAGCAGTTTGGACAGGGCCGAGCAGTACTTC
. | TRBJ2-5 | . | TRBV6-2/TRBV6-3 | CASSYGASQYF | TGTGCCAGCAGTTACGGAGCATCCCAGTACTTC
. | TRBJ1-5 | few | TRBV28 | CASSLYGQPQHF | TGTGCCAGCAGTTTATACGGTCAGCCCCAGCATTTT
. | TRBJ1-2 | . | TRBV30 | CAWSVQSLGGYTF | TGTGCCTGGAGTGTACAGAGCCTGGGCGGCTACACCTTC
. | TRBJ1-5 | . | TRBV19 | CASQIEWGNQPQHF | TGTGCCAGTCAAATTGAATGGGGCAATCAGCCCCAGCATTTT
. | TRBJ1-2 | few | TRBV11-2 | CASSLEGYYGYTF | TGTGCCAGCAGCTTAGAGGGGTACTATGGCTACACCTTC
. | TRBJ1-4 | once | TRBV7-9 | CASSQTGATNEKLFF | TGTGCCAGCAGCCAAACGGGGGCAACTAATGAAAAACTGTTTTTT
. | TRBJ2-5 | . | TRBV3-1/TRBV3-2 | CASSQDPSQETQYF | TGTGCCAGCAGCCAAGACCCATCCCAAGAGACCCAGTACTTC
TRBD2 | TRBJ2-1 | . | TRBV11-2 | CASSLRTSGDEQFF | TGTGCCAGCAGCTTGCGGACTAGCGGGGATGAGCAGTTCTTC
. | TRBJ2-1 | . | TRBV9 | CASSVVSRNEQFF | TGTGCCAGCAGCGTAGTCTCTAGAAATGAGCAGTTCTTC
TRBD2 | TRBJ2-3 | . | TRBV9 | CASTTSGHSSTDTQYF | TGTGCCAGCACAACTAGCGGACACTCTAGCACAGATACGCAGTATTTT
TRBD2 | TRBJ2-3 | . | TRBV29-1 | CSVAAGRARDTQYF | TGCAGCGTTGCGGCCGGGAGGGCTCGAGATACGCAGTATTTT
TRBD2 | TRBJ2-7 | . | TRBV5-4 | CASSWGLAGPYEQYF | TGTGCCAGCAGCTGGGGACTAGCGGGTCCCTACGAGCAGTACTTC
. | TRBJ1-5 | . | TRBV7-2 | CASSQNVEGQPQHF | TGTGCCAGCAGCCAAAACGTTGAGGGACAGCCCCAGCATTTT